The TCR beta chain described here comes from a study of shared clonotypes between healthy human individuals. V dropped 2 bases and J dropped 8; count of bases not matched to a gene: 8. The length of the CDR3 is 15 residues. Per germline, CDR1 KGHSH and CDR2 LQKENI. This clone has only a few counts. Clones were read by immunoSEQ multiplex PCR, and TCRdb kept only the in-frame ones, dropping some. The repertoire holds some 1,100,000 clones, about 80% seen once, with under 0.65% in the top ten. This rearrangement joins TRBV18 to TRBJ1-4; 7 bases line up with TRBD1. The receptor was isolated from a man between 18 and 29 years old in good health. Some clones in this sample may be carry-over from other donors' samples. The sample comprised memory CD4+ T cells from PBMCs. Indicated subset: CD45RA-negative fraction. CDR3 protein: CASSPRDRVREKLFF. The CDR3 DNA sequence: TGTGCCAGCTCACCAAGAGACAGGGTGAGGGAAAAACTGTTTTTT.